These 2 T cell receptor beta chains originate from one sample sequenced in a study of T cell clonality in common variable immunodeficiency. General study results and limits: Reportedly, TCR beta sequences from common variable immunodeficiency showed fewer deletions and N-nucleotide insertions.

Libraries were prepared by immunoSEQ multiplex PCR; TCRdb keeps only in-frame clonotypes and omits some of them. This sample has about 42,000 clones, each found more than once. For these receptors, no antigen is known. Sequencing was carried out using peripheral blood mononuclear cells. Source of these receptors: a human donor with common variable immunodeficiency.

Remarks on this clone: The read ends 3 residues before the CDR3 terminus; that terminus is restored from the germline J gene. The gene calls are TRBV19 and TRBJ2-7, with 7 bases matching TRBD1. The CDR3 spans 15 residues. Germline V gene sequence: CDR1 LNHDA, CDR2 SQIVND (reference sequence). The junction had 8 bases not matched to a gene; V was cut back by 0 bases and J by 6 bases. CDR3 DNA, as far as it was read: TGTGCCAGTAGTATAGATCGTGGACAGGCAGGCGAG. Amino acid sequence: CASSIDRGQAGE. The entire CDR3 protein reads CASSIDRGQAGEQYF. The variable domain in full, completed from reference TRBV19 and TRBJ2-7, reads DGGITQSPKYLFRKEGQNVTLSCEQNLNHDAMYWYRQDPGQGLRLIYYSQIVNDFQKGDIAEGYSVSREKKESFPLTVTSAQKNPTAFYLCASSIDRGQAGEQYFGPGTRLTVT.

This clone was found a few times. CDR3 bases read: TGTGCCAGTAGTACCTCCGACTACTCCTACGAG. Protein product: CASSTSDYSYE. The CDR3 reads in full as CASSTSDYSYEQYF. The gene calls are TRBV19 and TRBJ2-7, with D perhaps matching TRBD2 (5 bases). The read falls 3 residues short of the CDR3 end, and the missing part is taken from the germline J gene. CDR3 length: 14 amino acids. V shed 4 bases and J shed 0 bases, with 10 bases lying between them. The V gene's germline CDR1 is LNHDA and CDR2 SQIVND (reference sequence).